The 6 T cell receptor beta chains presented below share a single source sample, sequenced in a study of CD8 T cells in Susac syndrome. RNA was extracted with the RNeasy kit, and a quantity of roughly 0.45 to 1 ug was reverse transcribed using random hexamers. Via MiXCR, TCRdb re-called the immunoSEQ multiplex PCR reads, giving one row per CDR3 protein. The data show about 160,000 distinct CDR3 sequences, around 93% seen once. The sample taken for sequencing was CD4+ T cells from PBMCs. These TCRs come from a human donor in good health.

This chain uses TRBV2 with TRBJ2-6; no clear D gene. The CDR3 covers 17 residues. CDR1 and CDR2 (germline): SNHLY, FYNNEI. V lost 1 base, J lost 0 bases, and 10 bases lay in between. Here the CDR3 DNA reads TGTGCCAGCAGTGAAGGGGTATTGGGCTCTGGGGCCAACGTCCTGACTTTC. This encodes CASSEGVLGSGANVLTF.

The chain couples TRBV18 to TRBJ2-7, with 8 positions matching TRBD2. The CDR3 extends over 17 amino acids. CDR1 and CDR2 from the germline V gene are KGHSH and LQKENI. Trimming removed 2 bases from V and 2 bases from J; junction bases left unmatched: 11. CDR3 bases: TGTGCCAGCTCACCATCCCGGGGTAGCGGGGCCACCTACGAGCAGTACTTC. This gives the protein CASSPSRGSGATYEQYF.

The genes are TRBV4-1 and TRBJ2-4; no clear D gene. CDR1 and CDR2 from the germline V gene are MGHRA and YSYEKL. The CDR3 consists of 18 residues. Trimming removed 0 bases at V and 0 bases at J, with 15 bases between. Here the CDR3 reads CASSQDFSHGVAKNIQYF. CDR3 coding DNA: TGCGCCAGCAGCCAAGACTTTTCCCATGGGGTAGCCAAAAACATTCAGTACTTC.

This clonotype was found once. V usage is TRBV19 and J usage is TRBJ1-2, with a tentative D call TRBD1 (5 bases). Germline V gene sequence: CDR1 LNHDA, CDR2 SQIVND (reference sequence). V lost 8 bases and J lost 5, with 12 bases in between. The CDR3 is 12 residues long. The CDR3 sequence is CASSQGWYGYTF. The DNA of the CDR3 is TGTGCCAGTTCCCAGGGCTGGTATGGCTACACCTTC.

This clonotype was found a few times. This rearrangement joins TRBV3-1 to TRBJ1-1, with D tentatively TRBD1 (5 bases). This CDR3 is built from 14 residues. Trimming stripped 1 base from V and 5 bases from J, with 11 bases between. CDR1 is LGHDT, CDR2 YNNKEL, per germline (reference sequence). The CDR3 region is CASSQVGGGTEAFF. CDR3 nucleotide sequence: TGTGCCAGCAGCCAAGTCGGGGGTGGTACTGAAGCTTTCTTT.

The chain carries TRBV5-6 and TRBJ2-5, with D possibly matching TRBD2 (7 bases). Germline assignment: CDR1 SGHDT and CDR2 YYEEEE. V lost 4 bases and J 4 bases, leaving 14 bases between the germline ends. CDR3 length equals 14 residues. The CDR3 nucleotides read TGTGCCAGCAGCCGAGGGGGGGGGCCAGAGACCCAGTACTTC. It codes for CASSRGGGPETQYF.